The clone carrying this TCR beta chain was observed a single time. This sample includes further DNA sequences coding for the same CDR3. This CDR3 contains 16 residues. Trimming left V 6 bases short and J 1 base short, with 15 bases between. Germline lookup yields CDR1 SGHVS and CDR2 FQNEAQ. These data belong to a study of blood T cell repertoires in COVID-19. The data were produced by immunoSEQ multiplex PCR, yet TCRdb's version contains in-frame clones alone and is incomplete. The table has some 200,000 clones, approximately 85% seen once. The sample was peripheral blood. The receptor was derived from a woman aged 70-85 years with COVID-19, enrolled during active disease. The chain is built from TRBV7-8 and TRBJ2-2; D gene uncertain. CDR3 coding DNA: TGTGCCAGCAGTCAACTTCAGGCGAAGAACACCGGGGAGCTGTTTTTT. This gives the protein CASSQLQAKNTGELFF.